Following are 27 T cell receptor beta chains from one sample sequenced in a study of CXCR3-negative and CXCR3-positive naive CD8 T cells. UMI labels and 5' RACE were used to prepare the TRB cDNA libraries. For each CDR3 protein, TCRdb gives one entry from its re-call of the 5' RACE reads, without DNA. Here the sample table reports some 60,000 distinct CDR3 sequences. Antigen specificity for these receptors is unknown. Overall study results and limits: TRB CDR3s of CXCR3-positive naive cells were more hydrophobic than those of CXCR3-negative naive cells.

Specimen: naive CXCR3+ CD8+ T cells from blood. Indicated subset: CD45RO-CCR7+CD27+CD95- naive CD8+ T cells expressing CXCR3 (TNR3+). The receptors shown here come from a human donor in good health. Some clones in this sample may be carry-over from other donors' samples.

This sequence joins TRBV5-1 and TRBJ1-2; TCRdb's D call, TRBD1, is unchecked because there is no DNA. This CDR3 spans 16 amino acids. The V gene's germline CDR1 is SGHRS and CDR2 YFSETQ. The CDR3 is CASSLEQEGRSDGYTF.

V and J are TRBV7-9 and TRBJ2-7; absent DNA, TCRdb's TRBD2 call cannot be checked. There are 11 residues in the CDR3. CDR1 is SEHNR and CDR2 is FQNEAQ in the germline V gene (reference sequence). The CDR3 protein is CATRGPYEQYF.

The CDR3 protein is CASTPSDGSYEQCF. The V gene is TRBV28, the J gene TRBJ2-7; TCRdb's D call, TRBD1, is unchecked because there is no DNA. From germline, CDR1 is MDHEN and CDR2 SYDVKM. The CDR3 runs to 14 residues.

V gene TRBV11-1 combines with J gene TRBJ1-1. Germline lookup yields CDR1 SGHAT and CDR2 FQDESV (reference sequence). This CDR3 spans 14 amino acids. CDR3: CASTFGVLYAEAFF.

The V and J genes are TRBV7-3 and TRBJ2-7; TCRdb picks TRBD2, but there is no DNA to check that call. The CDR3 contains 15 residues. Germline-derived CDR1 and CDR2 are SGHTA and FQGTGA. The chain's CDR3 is CASRYRGLAVYEQYF.

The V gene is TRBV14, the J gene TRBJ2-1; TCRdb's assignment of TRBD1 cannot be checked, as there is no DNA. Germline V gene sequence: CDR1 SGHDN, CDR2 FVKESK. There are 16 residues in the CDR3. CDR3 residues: CASSQLGTGTYNEQFF.

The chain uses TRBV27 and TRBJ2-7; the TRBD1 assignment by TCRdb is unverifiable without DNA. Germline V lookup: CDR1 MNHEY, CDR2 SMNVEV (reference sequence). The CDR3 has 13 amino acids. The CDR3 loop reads CASSFGPVYEQYF.

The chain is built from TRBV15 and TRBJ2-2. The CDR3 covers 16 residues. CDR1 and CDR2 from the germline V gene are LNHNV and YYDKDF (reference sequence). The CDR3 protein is CATSRDKFLGSGELFF.

This CDR3 is CASAPGGDYTGELFF. V gene TRBV12-5 combines with J gene TRBJ2-2; there is no DNA to check the TCRdb D call of TRBD1. Germline V lookup: CDR1 LGHNT, CDR2 FRNRAP. The CDR3 contains 15 residues.

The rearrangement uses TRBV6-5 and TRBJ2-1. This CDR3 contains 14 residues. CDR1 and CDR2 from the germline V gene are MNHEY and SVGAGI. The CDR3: CASHDPFTYNEQFF.

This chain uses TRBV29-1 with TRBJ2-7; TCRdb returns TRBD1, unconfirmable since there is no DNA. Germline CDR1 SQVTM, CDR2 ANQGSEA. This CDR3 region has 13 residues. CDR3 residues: CSVIWDGTYEQYF.

CDR3 sequence: CASSLMGVGTGELFF. This chain links TRBV7-8 with TRBJ2-2; there is no DNA to check the TCRdb D call of TRBD1. CDR1 and CDR2 from the germline V gene are SGHVS and FQNEAQ. CDR3 length equals 15 residues. The full variable domain, in which reference TRBV7-8 and TRBJ2-2 provide the parts outside the CDR3, is GAGVSQSPRYKVAKRGQDVALRCDPISGHVSLFWYQQALGQGPEFLTYFQNEAQLDKSGLPSDRFFAERPEGSVSTLKIQRTQQEDSAVYLCASSLMGVGTGELFFGEGSRLTVL.

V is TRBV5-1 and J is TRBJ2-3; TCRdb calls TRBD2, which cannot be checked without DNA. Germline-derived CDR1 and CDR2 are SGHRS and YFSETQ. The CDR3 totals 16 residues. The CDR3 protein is CASSLGGPLYTDTQYF. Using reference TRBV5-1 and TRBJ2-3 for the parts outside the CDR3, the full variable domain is KAGVTQTPRYLIKTRGQQVTLSCSPISGHRSVSWYQQTPGQGLQFLFEYFSETQRNKGNFPGRFSGRQFSNSRSEMNVSTLELGDSALYLCASSLGGPLYTDTQYFGPGTRLTVL.

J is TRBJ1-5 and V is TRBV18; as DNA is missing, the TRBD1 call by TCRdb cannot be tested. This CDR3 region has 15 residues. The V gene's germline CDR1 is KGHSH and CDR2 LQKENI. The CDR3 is CASSPDGTVQVPQHF.

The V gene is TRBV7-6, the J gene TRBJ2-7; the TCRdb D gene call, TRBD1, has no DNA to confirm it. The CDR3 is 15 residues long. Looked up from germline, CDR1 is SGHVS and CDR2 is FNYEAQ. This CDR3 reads CASSLAVTGDYEQYF.

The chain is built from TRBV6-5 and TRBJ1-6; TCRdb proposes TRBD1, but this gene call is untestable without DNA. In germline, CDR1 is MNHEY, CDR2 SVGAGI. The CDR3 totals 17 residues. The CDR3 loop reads CASSYSGTGGHNSPLHF.

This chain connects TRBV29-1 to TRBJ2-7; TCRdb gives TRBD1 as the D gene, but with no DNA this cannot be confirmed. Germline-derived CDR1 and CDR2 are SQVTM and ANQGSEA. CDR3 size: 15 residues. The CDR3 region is CSVEWREGGPYEQYF.

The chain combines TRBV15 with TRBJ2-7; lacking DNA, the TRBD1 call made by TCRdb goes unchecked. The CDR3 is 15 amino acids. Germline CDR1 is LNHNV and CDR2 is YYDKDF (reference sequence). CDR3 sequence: CATSRRTDTTYEQYF.

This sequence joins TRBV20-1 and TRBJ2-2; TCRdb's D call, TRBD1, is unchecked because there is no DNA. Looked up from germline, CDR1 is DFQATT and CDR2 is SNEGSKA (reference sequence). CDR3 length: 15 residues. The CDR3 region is CSATLTGLATGELFF.

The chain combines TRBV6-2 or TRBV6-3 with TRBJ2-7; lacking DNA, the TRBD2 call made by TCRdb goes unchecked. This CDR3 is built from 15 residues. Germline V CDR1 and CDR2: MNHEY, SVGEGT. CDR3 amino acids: CASSYTTSGVHEQYF.

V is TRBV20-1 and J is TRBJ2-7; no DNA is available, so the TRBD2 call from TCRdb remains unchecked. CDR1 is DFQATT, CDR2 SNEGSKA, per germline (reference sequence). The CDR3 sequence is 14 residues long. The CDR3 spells CSASRLAGGYEQYF.

The CDR3 sequence: CASSLWGTEGYEQYF. The chain is built from TRBV9 and TRBJ2-7; absent DNA, TCRdb's TRBD1 call cannot be checked. CDR3 length: 15 amino acids. CDR1 SGDLS and CDR2 YYNGEE come from the germline V gene.

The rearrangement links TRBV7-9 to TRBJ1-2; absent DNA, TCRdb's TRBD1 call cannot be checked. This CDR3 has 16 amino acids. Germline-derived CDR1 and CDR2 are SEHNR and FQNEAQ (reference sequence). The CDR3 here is CASSPTGQAVWYGYTF.

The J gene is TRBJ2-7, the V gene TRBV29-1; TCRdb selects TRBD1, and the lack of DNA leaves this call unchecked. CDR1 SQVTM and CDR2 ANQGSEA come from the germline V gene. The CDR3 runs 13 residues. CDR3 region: CSGLGGPTYEQYF.

The CDR3 loop is CASTDRGSEAFF. The rearrangement links TRBV7-9 to TRBJ1-1; the D gene TCRdb calls, TRBD1, cannot be checked with no DNA. The CDR3 has 12 residues. Germline assignment: CDR1 SEHNR and CDR2 FQNEAQ (reference sequence). Together with reference TRBV7-9 and TRBJ1-1, the CDR3 gives the full variable domain: DTGVSQNPRHKITKRGQNVTFRCDPISEHNRLYWYRQTLGQGPEFLTYFQNEAQLEKSRLLSDRFSAERPKGSFSTLEIQRTEQGDSAMYLCASTDRGSEAFFGQGTRLTVV.

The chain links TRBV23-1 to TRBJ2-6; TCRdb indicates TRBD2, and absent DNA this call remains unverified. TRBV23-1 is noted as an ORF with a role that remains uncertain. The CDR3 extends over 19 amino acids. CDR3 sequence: CASSQPPGPPKSGANVLTF.

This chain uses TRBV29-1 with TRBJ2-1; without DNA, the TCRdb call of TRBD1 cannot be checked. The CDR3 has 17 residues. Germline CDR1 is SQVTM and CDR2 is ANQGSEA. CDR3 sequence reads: CSVEGGTGVNSYNEQFF.